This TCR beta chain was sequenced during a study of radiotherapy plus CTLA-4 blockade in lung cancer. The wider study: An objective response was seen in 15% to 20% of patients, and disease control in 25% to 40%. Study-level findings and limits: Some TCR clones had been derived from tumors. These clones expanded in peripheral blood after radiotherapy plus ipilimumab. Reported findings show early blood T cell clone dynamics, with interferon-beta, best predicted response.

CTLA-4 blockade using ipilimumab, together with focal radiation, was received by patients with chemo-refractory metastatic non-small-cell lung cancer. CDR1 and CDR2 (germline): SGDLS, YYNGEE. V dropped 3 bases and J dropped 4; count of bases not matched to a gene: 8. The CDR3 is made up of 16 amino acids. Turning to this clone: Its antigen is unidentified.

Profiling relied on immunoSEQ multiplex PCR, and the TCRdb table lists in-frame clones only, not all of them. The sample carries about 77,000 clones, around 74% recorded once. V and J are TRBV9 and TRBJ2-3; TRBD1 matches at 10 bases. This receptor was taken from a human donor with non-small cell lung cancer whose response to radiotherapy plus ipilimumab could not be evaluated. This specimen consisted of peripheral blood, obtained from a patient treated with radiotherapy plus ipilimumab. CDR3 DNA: TGTGCCAGCAGCGGGGACCGGGACAGGGGCCCAGATACGCAGTATTTT. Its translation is CASSGDRDRGPDTQYF. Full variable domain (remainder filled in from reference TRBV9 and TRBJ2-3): DSGVTQTPKHLITATGQRVTLRCSPRSGDLSVYWYQQSLDQGLQFLIQYYNGEERAKGNILERFSAQQFPDLHSELNLSSLELGDSALYFCASSGDRDRGPDTQYFGPGTRLTVL.